A selection of T cell receptor beta chains follows, all from one sample in a study of blood T cell repertoires in COVID-19. Libraries were prepared by immunoSEQ multiplex PCR; TCRdb keeps only in-frame clonotypes and omits some of them. The sample has roughly 230,000 clones; roughly 84% are singletons. Sequenced input: peripheral blood. Receptor source: a man between 45 and 60 years old with active or convalescent COVID-19. Both conserved end residues are part of each CDR3. D genes are given only for firm matches. Rows give clone size only sometimes, using once, few, many, or a class for an expanded clone.

TRBV20-1,few,TRBJ2-7,TRBD2,TGCAGTGCTAGTGGGCTAGCGGGGGACGAGCAGTACTTC,CSASGLAGDEQYF
TRBV28,NA,TRBJ1-1,NA,TGTGCCAGCAGATCCGAGACAGGAAGGGGCACTGAAGCTTTCTTT,CASRSETGRGTEAFF
TRBV5-1,NA,TRBJ2-2,TRBD1,TGCGCCAGCAGGTCCGGGACAGGGGAGAACACCGGGGAGCTGTTTTTT,CASRSGTGENTGELFF
TRBV30,once,TRBJ1-1,NA,TGTGCCTGGAGTATCACCACAGGGAGCACTGAAGCTTTCTTT,CAWSITTGSTEAFF
TRBV2,NA,TRBJ1-4,NA,TGTGCCACCTCCCCGGGGGCAACTAATGAAAAACTGTTTTTT,CATSPGATNEKLFF
TRBV9,NA,TRBJ2-3,TRBD2,TGTGCCAGCAGCGTAGAACTAGCGGGGGGGCCGATGGCAGATACGCAGTATTTT,CASSVELAGGPMADTQYF
TRBV7-9,NA,TRBJ1-1,TRBD1,TGTGCCAGCAGCTTGGAGCGCAGGGGGAGAACTGAAGCTTTCTTT,CASSLERRGRTEAFF
TRBV28,many,TRBJ1-1,NA,TGTGCCAGCAGTTTCCCAGGGAGGGTGGGCACTGAAGCTTTCTTT,CASSFPGRVGTEAFF
TRBV7-9,NA,TRBJ1-5,NA,TGTGCCAGCAGCTTAGCGCTCCGGAGCAATCAGCCCCAGCATTTT,CASSLALRSNQPQHF
TRBV15,NA,TRBJ1-1,NA,TGTGCCACCAGCACTCCCCGGGCGGGGGCCACTGAAGCTTTCTTT,CATSTPRAGATEAFF
TRBV5-1,once,TRBJ2-5,NA,TGCGCCAGCAGCTTAGCTCAAGAGACCCAGTACTTC,CASSLAQETQYF
TRBV10-3,NA,TRBJ1-2,NA,TGTGCCATCAGTGAATCGGCTAACTATGGCTACACCTTC,CAISESANYGYTF
TRBV7-7,NA,TRBJ2-1,NA,TGTGCCAGCAGCCCCGGGACAGTGGGGGGCAATGAGCAGTTCTTC,CASSPGTVGGNEQFF
TRBV5-4,NA,TRBJ2-5,TRBD1,TGTGCCAGCAGCTTGGAGGGGACAGGGGTTTTAGAGACCCAGTACTTC,CASSLEGTGVLETQYF
TRBV7-9,NA,TRBJ2-3,TRBD2,TGTGCCAGCAGCCTACTAGCGGGTCACACAGATACGCAGTATTTT,CASSLLAGHTDTQYF
TRBV5-4,NA,TRBJ2-5,TRBD1,TGTGCCAGCAGCACCGGGACAGGGGAGGGGGAGACCCAGTACTTC,CASSTGTGEGETQYF
TRBV6-5,NA,TRBJ2-5,TRBD2,TGTGCCAGCAAGTCCCGAGCGGGGCCACAAGAGACCCAGTACTTC,CASKSRAGPQETQYF
TRBV9,NA,TRBJ2-2,NA,TGTGCCAGCAGCGTAGGGGCTAGCCACACCGGGGAGCTGTTTTTT,CASSVGASHTGELFF
TRBV27,NA,TRBJ1-4,TRBD1,TGTGCCAGCAGTCCGACAGGGGGCGCTTCTGAAAAACTGTTTTTT,CASSPTGGASEKLFF
TRBV10-1,NA,TRBJ2-5,NA,TGCGCCAGCAGAAAGAGCGGATCTCGGGAGACCCAGTACTTC,CASRKSGSRETQYF
TRBV5-1,NA,TRBJ1-2,TRBD1,TGCGCCAGCACTAATGACAGGGGCGGCTACACCTTC,CASTNDRGGYTF
TRBV30,once,TRBJ2-7,NA,TGTGCCTGGAGTGTAGCGGCGCCCTACGAGCAGTACTTC,CAWSVAAPYEQYF
TRBV19,NA,TRBJ1-6,TRBD1,TGTGCCAGTAGCGGGGACAGAGGACCCCTCCACTTT,CASSGDRGPLHF
TRBV4-3,NA,TRBJ2-7,TRBD1,TGCGCCAGCAGGCGTGGGACAGGGTGGATCTACGAGCAGTACTTC,CASRRGTGWIYEQYF
TRBV2,NA,TRBJ2-2,TRBD2,TGTGCCAGCAGTGGCGGGACTAGCGGGTTCACCGGGGAGCTGTTTTTT,CASSGGTSGFTGELFF
TRBV5-1,NA,TRBJ2-5,NA,TGCGCCAGCAGCTTGAGTGCGGCCCAAGAGACCCAGTACTTC,CASSLSAAQETQYF
TRBV7-2,NA,TRBJ2-7,NA,TGTGCCAGCAGCTTAGCCGGCGGCTACGAGCAGTACTTC,CASSLAGGYEQYF
TRBV28,NA,TRBJ2-1,NA,TGTGCCAGCAGTTTATTATACAATGAGCAGTTCTTC,CASSLLYNEQFF
TRBV9,NA,TRBJ1-6,NA,TGTGCCAGCAGCCCTAGGGGAGGGTGGGATTCACCCCTCCACTTT,CASSPRGGWDSPLHF
TRBV18,NA,TRBJ2-1,TRBD1,TGTGCCAGCTCACTGCGGGACAGGGGTAGGAATGAGCAGTTCTTC,CASSLRDRGRNEQFF
TRBV19,NA,TRBJ1-6,TRBD1,TGTGCCAGTAAGACCCTGGGGCAGGGGGCGCGTTCACCCCTCCACTTT,CASKTLGQGARSPLHF
TRBV19,NA,TRBJ1-5,TRBD1,TGTGCCAGTAGCGGACAGGGCGGTCGACAGCCCCAGCATTTT,CASSGQGGRQPQHF
TRBV19,NA,TRBJ1-1,TRBD1,TGTGCCAGTAAGGGTAGGACAGGGGTAGCGAACACTGAAGCTTTCTTT,CASKGRTGVANTEAFF
TRBV30,NA,TRBJ2-3,TRBD1,TGTGCCTGGGCTAAGAAGGGGGCGGGAGATACGCAGTATTTT,CAWAKKGAGDTQYF
TRBV30,NA,TRBJ1-3,TRBD1,TGTGCCTGGAGTTCCGGACAGGGGAGAATCTCTGGAAACACCATATATTTT,CAWSSGQGRISGNTIYF
TRBV28,NA,TRBJ1-5,NA,TGTGCCAGCAGTTTCTCCAATCAGCCCCAGCATTTT,CASSFSNQPQHF
TRBV5-5,NA,TRBJ2-3,TRBD2,TGTGCCAGCACCTCTCTTAGCGGGGGGCCCTCAGATACGCAGTATTTT,CASTSLSGGPSDTQYF
TRBV7-2,few,TRBJ2-2,TRBD1,TGTGCCAGCAGCCCGAGACAGGGAAGGAATTCGAACACCGGGGAGCTGTTTTTT,CASSPRQGRNSNTGELFF
TRBV7-7,NA,TRBJ2-5,TRBD1,TGTGCCAGCAGCCCTACCGGGACAGCTAAAGAGACCCAGTACTTC,CASSPTGTAKETQYF
TRBV7-2,once,TRBJ2-5,NA,TGTGCCAGCAGCCGCCAGTCAGAAGAGACCCAGTACTTC,CASSRQSEETQYF
TRBV29-1,NA,TRBJ2-7,TRBD2,TGCAGCGTTGATGGGACTAGCGGGGGGGCCTATGACGAGCAGTACTTC,CSVDGTSGGAYDEQYF
TRBV27,NA,TRBJ2-1,NA,TGTGCCAGCAGTTACGCGGGTGATACCTACAATGAGCAGTTCTTC,CASSYAGDTYNEQFF
TRBV11-2,NA,TRBJ1-1,TRBD1,TGTGCCAGCAGCTTCCGCCAAGGGGGCAGCTCGGCTTTCTTT,CASSFRQGGSSAFF
TRBV30,NA,TRBJ1-6,TRBD1,TGTGCCGGTTCCGGGACAGGGCACCAACCCCTCCACTTT,CAGSGTGHQPLHF
TRBV18,NA,TRBJ1-2,TRBD1,TGTGCCAGCTCCAGGGACAGGAGCTATGGCTACACCTTC,CASSRDRSYGYTF
TRBV6-5,NA,TRBJ2-2,TRBD1,TGTGCCAGCAGTTACTCAGGGCAGGGGGCTGGCGGGGAGCTGTTTTTT,CASSYSGQGAGGELFF
TRBV30,few,TRBJ2-3,TRBD2,TGTGCCTGGAGTAAAGCGGGGGGGCGGGATACGCAGTATTTT,CAWSKAGGRDTQYF
TRBV7-3,NA,TRBJ2-1,TRBD1,TGTGCCAGCAGCACAGGGGTATACAATGAGCAGTTCTTC,CASSTGVYNEQFF
TRBV7-9,NA,TRBJ2-7,NA,TGTGCCAGCAGCCGACCTGGAGGATACGAGCAGTACTTC,CASSRPGGYEQYF
TRBV3-1/TRBV3-2,NA,TRBJ2-7,NA,TGTGCCAGCAGCCAATTACCGGGGGTGGACTACGAGCAGTACTTC,CASSQLPGVDYEQYF
TRBV7-2,NA,TRBJ2-7,NA,TGTGCCAGCAGCTCCTCCTTCCAGATAGGGGGTATCGAGCAGTACTTC,CASSSSFQIGGIEQYF
TRBV6-2/TRBV6-3,once,TRBJ2-5,NA,TGTGCCAGCAGTTACTCGAGGGGGTCTCAAGAGACCCAGTACTTC,CASSYSRGSQETQYF
TRBV5-1,NA,TRBJ1-5,NA,TGCGCCAGCAGCTTGGGTTATCGGGATCAGCCCCAGCATTTT,CASSLGYRDQPQHF
TRBV5-5,NA,TRBJ1-3,NA,TGTGCCAGCAGCTTGGCCGACTTTGGAAACACCATATATTTT,CASSLADFGNTIYF
TRBV27,NA,TRBJ2-7,TRBD1,TGTGCCAGCAGTTTCGCCACAGGGGGACATACCTACGAGCAGTACTTC,CASSFATGGHTYEQYF
TRBV30,NA,TRBJ1-6,NA,TGTGCCTGGAGGCAACAGACCAGCTCCTATAATTCACCCCTCCACTTT,CAWRQQTSSYNSPLHF
TRBV29-1,NA,TRBJ1-1,TRBD1,TGCAGCGTGAAATCGAGGGGGCGATTACTGAACACTGAAGCTTTCTTT,CSVKSRGRLLNTEAFF
TRBV3-1/TRBV3-2,NA,TRBJ2-4,NA,TGTGCCAGCAGCCAAGACATCGGTCCGGGGGTCCAAAACATTCAGTACTTC,CASSQDIGPGVQNIQYF
TRBV7-2,NA,TRBJ2-3,TRBD2,TGTGCCAGCAGCCCTCTCCGGGGGGGCACAGATACGCAGTATTTT,CASSPLRGGTDTQYF
TRBV5-1,NA,TRBJ1-3,TRBD1,TGCGCCAGCAGCCAAACCGGGACAGGACGCTCTGGAAACACCATATATTTT,CASSQTGTGRSGNTIYF